These 5 T cell receptor beta chains originate from one sample sequenced in a study of cytomegalovirus exposure and HLA in healthy donors. Primers included in the PCR were 60 Vbeta and 13 Jbeta primers. The method was immunoSEQ multiplex PCR; TCRdb's version includes in-frame clones alone and lacks a portion of them. The table includes roughly 100,000 clones, more than 75% detected once. The sequenced sample was PBMCs. These receptors all stem from a young woman in good health and CMV-seropositive.

The gene calls are TRBV11-2 and TRBJ1-4; 8 nucleotides line up with TRBD1. CDR3 length: 15 amino acids. Per the germline V gene, CDR1 is SGHAT and CDR2 is FQNNGV. V trimming: 5 bases; J trimming: 7 bases; junction bases outside the gene matches: 9. CDR3 in DNA: TGTGCCAGCAGCATAAGACAGGGGAGCGCTGAAAAACTGTTTTTT. It translates to CASSIRQGSAEKLFF.

V gene TRBV30 combines with J gene TRBJ2-7; 7 bases are shared with TRBD2. Germline V gene lookup returns CDR1 GTSNPN and CDR2 SVGIG (reference sequence). The CDR3 length is 12 residues. V lost 5 bases and J lost 4; bases outside the gene matches: 5. The CDR3 coding sequence is TGTGCCTGGGGCTCGGGAGGATACGAGCAGTACTTC. Translation: CAWGSGGYEQYF. Full variable domain (missing parts from reference TRBV30 and TRBJ2-7): SQTIHQWPATLVQPVGSPLSLECTVEGTSNPNLYWYRQAAGRGLQLLFYSVGIGQISSEVPQNLSASRPQDRQFILSSKKLLLSDSGFYLCAWGSGGYEQYFGPGTRLTVT.

This sequence joins TRBV10-2 and TRBJ1-2; D is unresolved. Germline V gives CDR1 WSHSY, CDR2 SAAADI. V shed 2 bases and J shed 7 bases, with 11 bases lying between them. CDR3 size: 13 residues. The CDR3 region has the DNA TGCGCCAGCAGTGAGGGAAGCGCCAGTGGCTACACCTTC. Amino acids: CASSEGSASGYTF.

The chain recombines TRBV2 with TRBJ2-7; TRBD1 matches 9 bases. Germline lookup yields CDR1 SNHLY and CDR2 FYNNEI. Trimming cost V 0 bases and J 2 bases; bases outside gene matches: 8. The CDR3 runs 17 residues. In DNA, the CDR3 is TGTGCCAGCAGTGAAGCCTGGGACAGGGTTAGGACCTACGAGCAGTACTTC. Translation: CASSEAWDRVRTYEQYF.

The chain uses TRBV10-3 and TRBJ1-2, with D maybe TRBD1 (6 bases). Germline CDR1 is ENHRY and CDR2 is SYGVKD. V lost 3 bases and J 4 bases, leaving 6 bases between the germline ends. The CDR3 is made up of 12 amino acids. In DNA form, the CDR3 reads TGTGCCATCAGTGAACAGGGCTATGGCTACACCTTC. Protein: CAISEQGYGYTF.